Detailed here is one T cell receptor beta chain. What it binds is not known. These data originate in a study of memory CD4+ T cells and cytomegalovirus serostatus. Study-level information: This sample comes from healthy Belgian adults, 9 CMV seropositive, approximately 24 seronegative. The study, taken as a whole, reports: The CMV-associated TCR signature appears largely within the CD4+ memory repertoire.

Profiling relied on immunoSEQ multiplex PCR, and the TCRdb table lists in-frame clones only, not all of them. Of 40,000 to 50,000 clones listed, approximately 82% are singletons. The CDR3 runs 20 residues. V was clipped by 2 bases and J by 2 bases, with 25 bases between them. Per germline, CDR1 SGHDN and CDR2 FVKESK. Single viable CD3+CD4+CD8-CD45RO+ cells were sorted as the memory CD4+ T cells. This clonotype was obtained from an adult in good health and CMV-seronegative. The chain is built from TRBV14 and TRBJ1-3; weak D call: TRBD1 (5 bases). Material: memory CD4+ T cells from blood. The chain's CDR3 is CASSQHRASGFPLAGNTIYF. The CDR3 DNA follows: TGTGCCAGCAGCCAACACCGGGCCTCAGGGTTTCCGCTTGCTGGAAACACCATATATTTT.